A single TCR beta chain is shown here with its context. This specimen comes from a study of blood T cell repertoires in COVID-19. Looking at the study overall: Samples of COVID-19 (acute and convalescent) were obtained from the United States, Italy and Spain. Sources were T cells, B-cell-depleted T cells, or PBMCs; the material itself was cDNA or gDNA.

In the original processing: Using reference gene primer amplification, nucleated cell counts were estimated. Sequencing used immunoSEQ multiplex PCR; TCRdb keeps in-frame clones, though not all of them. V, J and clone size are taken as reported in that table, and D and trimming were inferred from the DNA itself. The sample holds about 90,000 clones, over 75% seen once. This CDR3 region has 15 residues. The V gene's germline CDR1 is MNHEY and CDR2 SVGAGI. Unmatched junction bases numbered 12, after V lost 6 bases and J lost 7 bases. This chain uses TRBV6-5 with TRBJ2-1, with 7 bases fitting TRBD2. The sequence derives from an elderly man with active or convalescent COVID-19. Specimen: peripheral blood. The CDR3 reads CASSPTSTAGNEQFF. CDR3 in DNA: TGTGCCAGCAGCCCGACTAGCACCGCCGGGAATGAGCAGTTCTTC.